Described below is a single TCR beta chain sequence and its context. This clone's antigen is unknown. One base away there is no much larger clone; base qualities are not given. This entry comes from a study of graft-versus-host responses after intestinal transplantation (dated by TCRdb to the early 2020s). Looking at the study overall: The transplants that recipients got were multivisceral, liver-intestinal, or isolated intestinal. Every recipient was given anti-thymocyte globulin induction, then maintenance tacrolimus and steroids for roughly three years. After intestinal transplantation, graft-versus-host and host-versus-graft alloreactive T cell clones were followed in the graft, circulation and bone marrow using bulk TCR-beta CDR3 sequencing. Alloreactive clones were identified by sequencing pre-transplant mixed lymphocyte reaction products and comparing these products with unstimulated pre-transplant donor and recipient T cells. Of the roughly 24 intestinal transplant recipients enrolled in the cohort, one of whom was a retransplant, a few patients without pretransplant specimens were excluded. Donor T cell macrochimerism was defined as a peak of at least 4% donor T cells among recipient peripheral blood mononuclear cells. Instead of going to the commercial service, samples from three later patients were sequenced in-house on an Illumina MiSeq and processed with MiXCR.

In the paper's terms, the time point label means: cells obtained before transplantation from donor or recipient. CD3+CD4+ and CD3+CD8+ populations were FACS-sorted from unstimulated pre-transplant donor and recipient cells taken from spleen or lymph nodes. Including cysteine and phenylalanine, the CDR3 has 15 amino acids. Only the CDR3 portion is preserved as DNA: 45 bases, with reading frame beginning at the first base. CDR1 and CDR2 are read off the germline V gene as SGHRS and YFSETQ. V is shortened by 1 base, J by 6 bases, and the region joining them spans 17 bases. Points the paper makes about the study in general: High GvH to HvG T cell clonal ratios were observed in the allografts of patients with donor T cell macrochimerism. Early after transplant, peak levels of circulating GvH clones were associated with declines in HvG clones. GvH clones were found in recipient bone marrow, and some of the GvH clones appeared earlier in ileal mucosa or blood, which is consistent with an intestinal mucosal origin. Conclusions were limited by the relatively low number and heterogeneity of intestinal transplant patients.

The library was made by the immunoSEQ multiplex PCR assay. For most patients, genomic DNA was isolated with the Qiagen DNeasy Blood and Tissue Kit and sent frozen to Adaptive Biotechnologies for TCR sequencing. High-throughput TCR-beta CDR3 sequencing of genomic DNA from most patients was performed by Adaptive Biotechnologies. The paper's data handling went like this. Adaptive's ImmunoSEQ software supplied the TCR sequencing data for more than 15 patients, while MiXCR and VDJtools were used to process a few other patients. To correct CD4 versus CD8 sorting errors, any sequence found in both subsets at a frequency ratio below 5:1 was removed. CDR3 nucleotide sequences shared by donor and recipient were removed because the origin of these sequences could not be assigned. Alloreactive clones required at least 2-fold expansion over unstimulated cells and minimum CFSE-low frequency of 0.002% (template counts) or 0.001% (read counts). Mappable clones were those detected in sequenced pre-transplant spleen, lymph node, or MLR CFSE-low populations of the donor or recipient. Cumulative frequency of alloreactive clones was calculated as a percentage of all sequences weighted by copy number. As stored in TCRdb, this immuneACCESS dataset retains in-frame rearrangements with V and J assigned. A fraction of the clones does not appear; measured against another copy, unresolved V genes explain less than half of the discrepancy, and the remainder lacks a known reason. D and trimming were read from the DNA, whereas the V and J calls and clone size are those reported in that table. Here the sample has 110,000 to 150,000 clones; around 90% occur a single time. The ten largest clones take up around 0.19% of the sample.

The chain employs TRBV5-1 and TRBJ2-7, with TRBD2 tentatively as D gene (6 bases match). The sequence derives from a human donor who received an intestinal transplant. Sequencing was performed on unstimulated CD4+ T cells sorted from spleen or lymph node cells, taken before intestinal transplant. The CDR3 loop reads CASSLFGQEGGEQYF. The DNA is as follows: TGCGCCAGCAGCTTGTTCGGCCAGGAGGGCGGCGAGCAGTACTTC.